Sequencing of this T cell receptor beta chain was carried out in a study of blood T cells in healthy people across ages. Across the study: Every two T cells gave about one barcoded beta molecule via template switching. Study-wide results and limits: Roughly linearly, TCR beta diversity per million T cells fell as age increased. In these data, TCR beta diversity tracked strongly with naive T cell percentage.

Remarks on this clonotype: Its antigen remains unknown.

This CDR3 has 15 residues. The germline gives CDR1 LGHDT, CDR2 YNNKEL (reference sequence). The V gene lost 0 bases and the J gene lost 6 bases, with 14 bases spanning the gap. The second PCR ran roughly 6 to 11 cycles with a sample-barcoded 5' primer and J-beta primers. Each TCR beta cDNA got a 12-nucleotide random molecular identifier. TCRdb ran MiXCR on the 5' RACE reads and lists one entry per CDR3 protein. The table lists about 1,800,000 distinct CDR3 sequences, under 30% of them singletons. This receptor was taken from a woman in her 30s in good health. Sequencing was carried out using blood. The chain uses TRBV3-1 and TRBJ1-2; D uncertain. Here the CDR3 reads CASSQDGRVWDGYTF. In nucleotides, the CDR3 is TGTGCCAGCAGCCAAGATGGAAGGGTATGGGATGGCTACACCTTC.